These T cell receptor beta chains were read from a single sample in a study of OX40 agonist ivuxolimab in advanced cancers. This table comes from immunoSEQ multiplex PCR, and its TCRdb copy is limited to in-frame clones, with some not included. This sample carries approximately 34,000 clones, 80% to 85% of them seen once, and the ten largest clones take around 1.4%. The source was CD4+ or CD8+ T cells sorted from blood, collected in a trial of the OX40 agonist ivuxolimab. These receptor sequences come from an adult with an advanced solid tumor such as melanoma, head and neck, liver or kidney cancer. The CDR3 runs from the conserved cysteine through the conserved F or W. The D gene is left open where the match is weak. Size tells how often a clone was seen (once, few, many) or the class of an expanded clone, and some rows leave it out.

abundance	j_gene	v_gene	d_gene	CDR3nt	CDR3aa
.	TRBJ2-4	TRBV28	.	TGTGCCAGCAGGCTATCGGGCGGTCTAGCCAAAAACATTCAGTACTTC	CASRLSGGLAKNIQYF
.	TRBJ2-5	TRBV29-1	.	TGCAGCGTTGCCGGGACAAGGGGAGAGACCCAGTACTTC	CSVAGTRGETQYF
few	TRBJ1-1	TRBV28	.	TGTGCCAGCAGCGAACCGGACGGGGGTCGGGCTGAAGCTTTCTTT	CASSEPDGGRAEAFF
.	TRBJ1-5	TRBV7-2	.	TGTGCCAGCAGCTTTTACAATAGCAATCAGCCCCAGCATTTT	CASSFYNSNQPQHF
.	TRBJ2-2	TRBV6-5	.	TGTGCCAGCAGTTCACCTCTAGTCACCGGGGAGCTGTTTTTT	CASSSPLVTGELFF
.	TRBJ2-5	TRBV6-1	.	TGTGCCAGCAGTGAGTGGGAGACCCAGTACTTC	CASSEWETQYF
few	TRBJ1-2	TRBV4-3	.	TGCGCCAGCAGCCTCGGACGGGCTAACTATGGCTACACCTTC	CASSLGRANYGYTF
.	TRBJ2-2	TRBV7-2	TRBD1	TGTGCCAGCAGCCAGACAGGGAACGGGGAGCTGTTTTTT	CASSQTGNGELFF
.	TRBJ2-2	TRBV18	.	TGTGCCAGCTCACCCGTCCTCGGGGGGAACACCGGGGAGCTGTTTTTT	CASSPVLGGNTGELFF
.	TRBJ2-5	TRBV27	.	TGTGCCAGCAGTTTAGGGTTGGCGCAAAAGACCCAGTACTTC	CASSLGLAQKTQYF
once	TRBJ2-5	TRBV7-2	.	TGTGCCAGCAGCTTAGACAAAGAGACCCAGTACTTC	CASSLDKETQYF
.	TRBJ2-7	TRBV19	TRBD1	TGTGCCAGTAGTAGGGGACAGGGGGCGTACGAGCAGTACTTC	CASSRGQGAYEQYF
.	TRBJ2-5	TRBV5-1	TRBD2	TGCGCCAGCAGCTTGGAAGGTCCGGGAGGGGAGACCCAGTACTTC	CASSLEGPGGETQYF
.	TRBJ2-3	TRBV11-3	TRBD1	TGTGCCAGCAGCCAGGGACAGGCCTACACAGATACGCAGTATTTT	CASSQGQAYTDTQYF
.	TRBJ1-2	TRBV5-8	.	TGTGCCAGCAGCTTGGCCCGGACAGTTCTTTCTAACTATGGCTACACCTTC	CASSLARTVLSNYGYTF
once	TRBJ2-7	TRBV7-4	.	TGTGCCAGCAGCTTCGGTCTGGGCGGGGGCCTCTCCTACGAGCAGTACTTC	CASSFGLGGGLSYEQYF
.	TRBJ2-7	TRBV14	TRBD1	TGTGCCAGCAGCCACCGGGACAGCCCTAGGCCCTACGAGCAGTACTTC	CASSHRDSPRPYEQYF
once	TRBJ2-3	TRBV7-2	TRBD1	TGTGCCAGCAGCTTCGTGACAGGGGGGAGAGATACGCAGTATTTT	CASSFVTGGRDTQYF
once	TRBJ2-1	TRBV5-6	TRBD1	TGTGCCAGCAGCAGCCGGGACAGGAGGTTCTTC	CASSSRDRRFF
once	TRBJ2-2	TRBV27	.	TGTGCCAGCAGTTTAATGGGGGGCGCGGGCACCGGGGAGCTGTTTTTT	CASSLMGGAGTGELFF
.	TRBJ2-2	TRBV18	TRBD1	TGTGCCAGCTCGCAAAGAAGGGGGCAAACCGGGGAGCTGTTTTTT	CASSQRRGQTGELFF
.	TRBJ2-7	TRBV28	TRBD2	TGTGCCAGCAGTTCCTCGCTAGCGGGAGGAAACACCTACGAGCAGTACTTC	CASSSSLAGGNTYEQYF
few	TRBJ2-2	TRBV6-6	.	TGTGCCAGCAGTTACTCGACTACGAACACCGGGGAGCTGTTTTTT	CASSYSTTNTGELFF
.	TRBJ1-3	TRBV6-1	.	TGTGCCAGCAGTGACATATGGGGAAACACCATATATTTT	CASSDIWGNTIYF
.	TRBJ2-2	TRBV7-2	TRBD2	TGTGCCAGCGGCGGGGGGACCCGGTCCGGGGAGCTGTTTTTT	CASGGGTRSGELFF
.	TRBJ2-5	TRBV9	TRBD1	TGTGCCAGCAGCCCACGGAGCCACAGGGGACCGGAGACCCAGTACTTC	CASSPRSHRGPETQYF
.	TRBJ1-1	TRBV5-6	.	TGTGCCAGCAGCACCCCACAGGGCCGCTTTAGGAACACTGAAGCTTTCTTT	CASSTPQGRFRNTEAFF
once	TRBJ2-5	TRBV5-1	.	TGCGCCAGCAGCTCGCAGGGGTACCAAGAGACCCAGTACTTC	CASSSQGYQETQYF
.	TRBJ2-7	TRBV14	.	TGTGCCAGCAGCCAAGCCGGCTACGAGCAGTACTTC	CASSQAGYEQYF
.	TRBJ1-4	TRBV18	.	TGTGCCAGCTCGGAGACCATTGGATCCTATGATGAAAAACTGTTTTTT	CASSETIGSYDEKLFF
.	TRBJ1-6	TRBV12-2	.	TGTGCAAGTCGCTTAGTTTATGGGAACTCACCCCTCCACTTT	CASRLVYGNSPLHF
.	TRBJ2-3	TRBV4-1	.	TGCGCCAGCAGACCCGAGGGCACAGATACGCAGTATTTT	CASRPEGTDTQYF
few	TRBJ1-2	TRBV5-1	.	TGCGCCAGCAGCTTTGCAGGGACTAACTATGGCTACACCTTC	CASSFAGTNYGYTF
.	TRBJ2-1	TRBV5-6	.	TGTGCCAGCAGCTGGGACCTTTACAATGAGCAGTTCTTC	CASSWDLYNEQFF
.	TRBJ2-6	TRBV29-1	.	TGCAGCGTTCTCATTAGCATACAAAGTCGGGCCAACGTCCTGACTTTC	CSVLISIQSRANVLTF
.	TRBJ1-4	TRBV19	.	TGTGCCAGTAGTCAACAGGCTGCAACTAATGAAAAACTGTTTTTT	CASSQQAATNEKLFF
.	TRBJ1-1	TRBV18	.	TGTGCCAGCTCACCTTACGAATCTGGAGCTTTCTTT	CASSPYESGAFF
.	TRBJ1-3	TRBV19	.	TGTGCCAGTAGTGAATTGGCAGCCGGGGCGCCTGGAAACACCATATATTTT	CASSELAAGAPGNTIYF
.	TRBJ1-6	TRBV5-4	.	TGTGCCAGCAGCTTGGCCCGGGGGCTAAGCTCCTATAATTCACCCCTCCACTTT	CASSLARGLSSYNSPLHF
once	TRBJ1-2	TRBV30	.	TGTGCCTGGAGTGTACAGCGCCTTGAAGGGGGCTACACCTTC	CAWSVQRLEGGYTF
.	TRBJ1-2	TRBV18	TRBD1	TGTGCCAGCTCACCACCGCGGGACAGCTCTGGCTACACCTTC	CASSPPRDSSGYTF
.	TRBJ2-7	TRBV5-1	.	TGCGCCAGCAGCTTAAGAAGGGAGACAGTGAGCTCCTACGAGCAGTACTTC	CASSLRRETVSSYEQYF
.	TRBJ2-3	TRBV18	TRBD2	TGTGCCAGCTCACCACCGAGGGGCGGGGGTCTCACAGATACGCAGTATTTT	CASSPPRGGGLTDTQYF
.	TRBJ2-5	TRBV11-2	TRBD2	TGTGCCAGCAGCTTAGTTCCTAGCGGGGGCGGAGGAGAGACCCAGTACTTC	CASSLVPSGGGGETQYF
once	TRBJ2-6	TRBV5-4	.	TGTGCCAGCGCACAGGGTTACTCTGGGGCCAACGTCCTGACTTTC	CASAQGYSGANVLTF
.	TRBJ1-5	TRBV21-1	.	TGTGCCAGCAGCAAAGAACAGGGATGCAATCAGCCCCAGCATTTT	CASSKEQGCNQPQHF
once	TRBJ1-2	TRBV6-4	.	TGTGCCAGCAGTTACCAGCAGGGGAACTATGGCTACACCTTC	CASSYQQGNYGYTF
few	TRBJ1-6	TRBV5-1	TRBD1	TGCGCCAGCAGCTTGTTACAGGGGAATTCACCCCTCCACTTT	CASSLLQGNSPLHF
.	TRBJ2-3	TRBV29-1	.	TGCAGCGTTGAAGAGGGGGTATCGGATACGCAGTATTTT	CSVEEGVSDTQYF
.	TRBJ1-1	TRBV27	.	TGTGCCAGCAGTTTAATCAACGGCCAGGAAGCTTTCTTT	CASSLINGQEAFF
once	TRBJ1-3	TRBV25-1	TRBD1	TGTGCCAGCTCCCGGGGACAGGGGTCTGGAAACACCATATATTTT	CASSRGQGSGNTIYF